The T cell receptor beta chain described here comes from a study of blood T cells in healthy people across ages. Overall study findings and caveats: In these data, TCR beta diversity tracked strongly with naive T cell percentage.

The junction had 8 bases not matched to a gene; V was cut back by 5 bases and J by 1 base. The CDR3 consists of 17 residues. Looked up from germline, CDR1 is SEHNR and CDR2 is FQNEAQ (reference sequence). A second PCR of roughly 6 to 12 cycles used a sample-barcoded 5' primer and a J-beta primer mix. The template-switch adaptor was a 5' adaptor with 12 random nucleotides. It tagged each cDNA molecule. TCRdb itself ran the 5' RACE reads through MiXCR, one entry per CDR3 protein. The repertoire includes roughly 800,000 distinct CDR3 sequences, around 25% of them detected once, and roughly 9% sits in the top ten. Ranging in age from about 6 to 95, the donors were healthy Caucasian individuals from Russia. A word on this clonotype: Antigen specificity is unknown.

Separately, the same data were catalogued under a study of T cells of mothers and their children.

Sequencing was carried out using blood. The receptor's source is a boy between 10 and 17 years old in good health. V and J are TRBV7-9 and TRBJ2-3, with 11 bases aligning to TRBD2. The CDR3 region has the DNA TGTGCCAGCAGCCCCCCGGTGGGACTAGCGGGCACAGATACGCAGTATTTT. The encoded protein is CASSPPVGLAGTDTQYF.